This T cell receptor beta chain was profiled in a study of untreated major depressive disorder. This CDR3 region has 15 residues. V dropped 9 bases and J dropped 3; count of bases not matched to a gene: 7. Looked up from germline, CDR1 is MNHNY and CDR2 is SVGAGI (reference sequence). Study-wide points: Compared with controls, depressed patients showed more TRBV05-01 (Vbeta 5.1) usage in CD4+ T cells.

Produced via immunoSEQ multiplex PCR; TCRdb's table is partial and in-frame only. The sample yields about 20,000 clones, more than 85% seen once. A word on this clone: Its antigen is not known.

The rearrangement joins TRBV6-6 to TRBJ2-7; 14 nucleotides align to TRBD2. The receptor's source is a woman in her 40s with major depressive disorder. The material sequenced was CD4+ T cells from PBMCs. As DNA, the CDR3 is TGTGCCAGTACCGGGACTAGCGGGAGTTTCTACGAGCAGTACGTC. It translates to CASTGTSGSFYEQYV.